These T cell receptor beta chains were read from a single sample in a study of spatial heterogeneity in lung cancer. TCRdb redid the calling of the 5' RACE reads with MiXCR, one entry per CDR3 protein. The sample lists about 39,000 distinct CDR3 sequences; 3% to 3.5% were seen once. Source: normal lung tissue next to the tumor, taken at surgery. These receptors came from a male donor with early-stage non-small cell lung cancer. CDR3s include the opening cysteine and the closing phenylalanine or tryptophan. The D gene is left open where the match is weak. Clone size is shown for a subset of rows, as once, few, many or a class of expanded clone.

TRBJ2-5 many TRBV5-1 TRBD2 15 CASSLEGLAEETQYF TGCGCCAGCAGCTTGGAGGGGCTAGCGGAAGAGACCCAGTACTTC
TRBJ2-7 - TRBV27 TRBD1 15 CASSPLTGGPGEQYF TGTGCCAGCAGTCCCTTGACAGGGGGCCCCGGGGAGCAGTACTTC
TRBJ1-2 many TRBV6-5 - 15 CASSGPSGERSGYTF TGTGCCAGCAGTGGCCCGTCAGGGGAAAGGAGTGGCTACACCTTC
TRBJ2-2 many TRBV7-7 TRBD1 14 CASSLNRGSGELFF TGTGCCAGCAGCTTAAACAGGGGTTCAGGGGAGCTGTTTTTT
TRBJ1-5 many TRBV20-1 - 15 CSATGANRGNQPQHF TGCAGTGCCACTGGGGCTAATCGGGGCAATCAGCCCCAGCATTTT
TRBJ1-1 many TRBV7-9 - 12 CASSSTGTEAFF TGTGCCAGCAGCTCTACAGGCACTGAAGCTTTCTTT
TRBJ1-5 - TRBV20-1 - 17 CSARAYRGEVGNQPQHF TGCAGTGCTAGAGCCTATCGCGGGGAGGTGGGCAATCAGCCCCAGCATTTT
TRBJ2-7 many TRBV7-9 - 12 CASSLEVSEQYF TGTGCCAGCAGCTTAGAGGTCAGCGAGCAGTACTTC
TRBJ1-2 many TRBV9 - 15 CASSETGTALYGYTF TGTGCCAGCAGCGAAACCGGGACGGCCCTTTATGGCTACACCTTC
TRBJ2-3 many TRBV6-1 TRBD2 15 CASRIGLAGGDTQYF TGTGCCAGCAGGATCGGACTAGCGGGAGGGGATACGCAGTATTTT
TRBJ2-1 many TRBV7-9 - 12 CASSLVWHEQFF TGTGCCAGCAGCTTAGTGTGGCATGAGCAGTTCTTC
TRBJ2-7 many TRBV7-3 - 13 CASSFLQGSEQYF TGTGCCAGCAGCTTCCTACAGGGATCCGAGCAGTACTTC
TRBJ2-7 many TRBV28 - 13 CASRGYLRFEQYF TGTGCCAGCAGAGGGTACCTCCGCTTCGAGCAGTACTTC
TRBJ2-5 many TRBV2 - 13 CASSEMRQETQYF TGTGCCAGCAGTGAAATGCGACAAGAGACCCAGTACTTC
TRBJ2-7 many TRBV5-1 - 14 CASSFTGDSYEQYF TGCGCCAGCAGCTTCACCGGGGACTCCTACGAGCAGTACTTC
TRBJ2-7 many TRBV29-1 TRBD2 16 CSVEDPASGRPYEQYF TGCAGCGTTGAGGATCCGGCTAGCGGGAGGCCTTACGAGCAGTACTTC
TRBJ1-2 many TRBV11-2 - 14 CASSGTARDYGYTF TGTGCCAGCAGCGGAACGGCCAGGGACTATGGCTACACCTTC
TRBJ2-6 many TRBV6-5 - 14 CASSLSPGANVLTF TGTGCCAGCAGTCTTTCGCCTGGGGCCAACGTCCTGACTTTC
TRBJ2-3 many TRBV27 - 15 CASRTSLSSTDTQYF TGTGCCAGCAGGACTAGTTTATCTAGCACAGATACGCAGTATTTT
TRBJ2-1 once TRBV15 - 17 CATSSGWVTSGMDEQFF TGTGCCACCAGCAGTGGATGGGTGACTAGTGGAATGGATGAGCAGTTCTTC
TRBJ2-1 few TRBV5-5 - 16 CASSAQGVSSYNEQFF TGTGCCAGCAGCGCCCAGGGAGTGAGCTCCTACAATGAGCAGTTCTTC
TRBJ1-2 many TRBV11-2 TRBD1 15 CASSSDPGQVQGYTF TGTGCCAGCAGCTCTGATCCGGGACAGGTGCAGGGCTACACCTTC
TRBJ2-2 many TRBV29-1 - 12 CSVELETGVLFF TGCAGCGTTGAATTAGAAACTGGGGTGCTGTTTTTT
TRBJ2-5 many TRBV20-1 TRBD1 13 CSAPRQGGETQYF TGCAGTGCTCCCCGACAGGGTGGAGAGACCCAGTACTTC
TRBJ2-5 many TRBV12-3/TRBV12-4 - 13 CASNRDLQETQYF TGTGCCAGCAACCGGGACTTGCAAGAGACCCAGTACTTC
TRBJ2-7 - TRBV6-5 - 12 CASHPSGYEQYF TGTGCCAGCCACCCCTCGGGTTACGAGCAGTACTTC
TRBJ1-6 many TRBV3-1 - 13 CASSQEGRSPLHF TGTGCCAGCAGCCAAGAAGGACGGTCACCCCTCCACTTT
TRBJ2-2 many TRBV11-1 TRBD2 15 CASSSREGRRRELFF TGTGCCAGCAGCTCGCGGGAGGGCCGTCGAAGGGAGCTGTTTTTT
TRBJ1-2 many TRBV3-1 - 15 CASSQDARANYGYTF TGTGCCAGCAGCCAAGACGCCAGGGCGAACTATGGCTACACCTTC
TRBJ2-1 - TRBV9 TRBD2 19 CASKVASGWGPSSYNEQFF TGTGCCAGCAAGGTTGCTAGCGGGTGGGGGCCCAGCTCCTACAATGAGCAGTTCTTC
TRBJ2-5 many TRBV3-1 - 15 CASSQEWSYQETQYF TGTGCCAGCAGCCAAGAGTGGAGCTATCAAGAGACCCAGTACTTC